Included here is one T cell receptor (beta chain) sequence, with context. Its antigen is unknown. An end of the junction differs from the germline gene, which may be a read error. Library preparation employed multiplex PCR. The sequencer was an Illumina HiSeq 4000. To build TCR beta libraries, CDR3 regions were amplified by Arm-PCR using iRepertoire HTBI primers. Before sequencing, the PCR products underwent gel purification. In the source study's methods: Across samples, approximately 68 TRBV and 15 or so TRBJ segments were identified and used for gene usage analysis of CDR3 amino acid clonotypes. COPE and FqMerger were used to merge the filtered high-quality paired reads into contigs. BLAST was used to align contigs to IMGT TRBV, TRBD and TRBJ reference genes, and CDR3 was defined according to IMGT. Highly expanded clones were defined as clonotypes with a frequency above 0.1%. Shannon entropy was used to measure repertoire diversity, and the Gini coefficient was used to measure V-J evenness. A clonotype was considered public if more than one individual shared it. In TCRdb, the public reads were trimmed at Q25 with fastp and aligned with MiXCR, with productive beta chains retained. Entries that share a CDR3 protein sequence are merged under the most common genes and DNA. Clone size and V and J calls follow TCRdb, not the original study. The sample data list 350,000 to 400,000 distinct CDR3 sequences, and around 15% of these were observed just once. Around 20% of the sample belongs to the ten largest clones.

Measured from the cysteine to the phenylalanine, the CDR3 is 17 residues long. Just CDR3 DNA is preserved here, 51 bases in frame from base 1. Per the germline V gene, SGHAT is the CDR1 and FQNNGV is the CDR2. The time point label here, explained by the study, means: newly diagnosed GD, antithyroid drugs for less than 3 months. For both TCR sequencing and RNA sequencing, RNA was extracted from PBMCs using TRIzol. Graves' disease was diagnosed according to American Thyroid Association guidelines. Recruitment of patients was carried out at an endocrinology department in Xi'an, China. Each patient gave approximately 9.7 milliliters of peripheral blood, collected in an EDTA anticoagulant tube. PBMCs were isolated by Ficoll Paque Plus density gradient separation without further T cell sorting. An Agilent 2100 Bioanalyzer and agarose gel were used to assess RNA quality, and a NanoDrop 2000 was used to measure RNA concentration.

This sample was included in a study of regulatory T cells in long-lasting Graves disease (dated by TCRdb to about 2021). Concerning the study at large: Antithyroid drugs had been taken for less than 3 months by newly diagnosed Graves' disease patients. Persistent Graves' disease patients were compared with newly diagnosed Graves' disease patients by peripheral blood TCR sequencing and RNA sequencing. The study took place in China and was registered as a clinical trial. A total of around 33 samples were covered by TCR sequencing, comprising roughly 13 persistent and approximately 20 newly diagnosed Graves' disease patients. General conclusions and limits of the study: Only the TCR beta chain was sequenced and analyzed. Persistent Graves' disease patients showed lower TCR Shannon entropy and fewer highly expanded clones than newly diagnosed patients, suggesting clonal expansion. Patients with persistent disease shared more public clonotypes (approximately 2,500) than newly diagnosed patients did (approximately 1,000). The small sample size was acknowledged by the authors as a limitation that may reduce accuracy. Persistent disease showed preferential use of TRBV28, TRBJ1-2 and TRBJ2-5, whereas newly diagnosed disease favored TRBV20-1 and TRBJ2-1. Only peripheral blood was studied, because thyroid tissue, the primary lesion, was inaccessible.

The data were also submitted as part of a second study, on T cells in Graves' hyperthyroidism and ophthalmopathy. As that second paper reports: A patient counted as having stable Graves' hyperthyroidism if no progression to ophthalmopathy occurred over 18 months of follow-up. Hyperthyroidism patients were newly diagnosed, had a disease duration of under 2 months, and were aged 18 to 65 years. Patients with uncontrolled infections, other autoimmune diseases, pregnancy or lactation were excluded. Diagnoses relied on clinical symptoms, serum thyroxine and TRAb, thyroid ultrasound and orbital computed tomography. For the first round of RT-PCR on the TCR CDR3, the HTBI primer set was used together with the Qiagen OneStep RT-PCR kit. Blood samples also contained most of the expanded thyroid clonotypes (frequency above 0.001), which suggests that blood repertoires may reflect thyroid immune responses. A 13 V-J signature model separated ophthalmopathy from stable hyperthyroidism, with over 85% sensitivity and 81% to 83% specificity in cross-validation and 80%/75% in testing. In validation, the model predicted progression to ophthalmopathy with approximately 71% sensitivity and roughly 75% specificity, a median of around six months before onset. To identify TCR V-J signatures that set the groups apart, the researchers used a discovery cohort of 90 to 100 patients, made up of 40 to 45 with Graves' ophthalmopathy and about 60 with stable Graves' hyperthyroidism. Prospective prediction of ophthalmopathy was tested in an independent validation cohort consisting of about 19 hyperthyroidism patients and 17 patients who later progressed to ophthalmopathy. The 95 to 100 discovery patients were randomly divided into training and test sets at a 7:3 ratio. In more than five Graves' hyperthyroidism patients, the study also compared T-cell repertoires from thyroid tissue with T-cell repertoires from blood. Following sampling, methimazole starting at 30 mg daily was given to hyperthyroidism patients, and high-dose intravenous methylprednisolone was given to ophthalmopathy patients. Libraries were constructed in a second round of multiplex PCR, after which size selection and purification were performed. Libraries were sequenced paired-end with 100 bp reads on an Illumina HiSeq2000. SOAPnuke was used to process the raw data, removing reads that contained adapters or uncalled bases, had a mean Phred below 15, or lacked an exact match to the constant primer or identifier. High-quality paired reads were merged using COPE v1.2.5, and each unique nucleotide sequence was defined as a clonotype. MiTCR v1.1 was used to align the clonotypes against IMGT TRBV, TRBD and TRBJ reference segments. The analysis included only V-J combinations with a frequency above 0.0001, which together covered 99.2% of the repertoires. A TCS score was defined as the ratio of F50 (clonal expansion) to E x V (chaos), with BLOSUM62-based TCRdist applied between CDR3 peptides within each V-J. Welch's t-statistics and random forest reduced just over 500 V-J features to some 14, which were used in a naive Bayes classifier (R e1071). No statistical method was used to set the sample size in advance, and investigators knew the group allocation. According to the paper, TCR Vbeta CDR3 sequencing was carried out on about 140 peripheral blood samples, which came from 40 to 45 ophthalmopathy, around 75 hyperthyroidism and roughly 17 progressor patients.

The sequence is built from TRBV11-2 and TRBJ2-7; 11 middle bases align to TRBD2. The source material was peripheral blood mononuclear cells (PBMCs), sampled at new diagnosis, from a patient treated with antithyroid drugs. The receptor was isolated from a woman under 30 with Graves disease. Donor details come from another sample of the same person, matched by shared clones. The DNA sequence follows: TGCGCCAGCAGCTTGAGGCTAGCGGGGGGTGGGGTCTACGAGCAGTACTTC. It is translated as CASSLRLAGGGVYEQYF.